This TCR beta chain stems from a study of T cell responses to AZD1222 COVID-19 vaccine. Deletions cut 2 bases from V and 5 bases from J, with 12 bases between. Germline lookup yields CDR1 SEHNR and CDR2 FQNEAQ (reference sequence). The CDR3 loop spans 15 amino acids. The data were produced by immunoSEQ multiplex PCR, yet TCRdb's version contains in-frame clones alone and is incomplete. The data show more than 150,000 clones, 94% seen once. Concerning this clone: Antigen specificity is unknown.

Study-wide results and limits: Repertoires were collected only later (after the peak T cell response had occurred).

The sequencing used peripheral blood, collected on day 0 of AZD1222 vaccination. The chain joins TRBV7-9 to TRBJ2-2; D may match TRBD1 or TRBD2 (5 bases each). This receptor was obtained from an adult in good health. The CDR3 DNA follows: TGTGCCAGCAGCTTAAGGCTGGGACGGACCGGGGAGCTGTTTTTT. Its protein product is CASSLRLGRTGELFF.